These 15 T cell receptor beta chains were all obtained from the same sample, sequenced in a study of T cell repertoires in aging, cancer and after chemotherapy. Peripheral blood genomic DNA, not sorted cells or RNA, was the template. Rearranged V-D-J TRB sequences were amplified with a mixed TRB-A/B primer pool. TCRdb processed the multiplex PCR reads anew with MiXCR; each CDR3 protein has one entry. The table has thousands of distinct CDR3 sequences, around 21% seen once. The sequenced material came from blood. Every receptor here comes from a human donor in good health. The donor label of this sample is uncertain.

The rearrangement joins TRBV12-3 or TRBV12-4 to TRBJ2-7; 11 bases line up with TRBD2. V dropped 3 bases and J dropped 7; count of bases not matched to a gene: 5. The CDR3 has 14 residues. CDR3 loop: CASSFTSGGGEQYF. As DNA, the CDR3 is TGTGCCAGCAGTTTTACTAGCGGGGGTGGGGAGCAGTACTTC.

The gene calls are TRBV27 and TRBJ1-1; TRBD1 matches 9 bases. This CDR3 has 19 amino acids. Germline V gives CDR1 MNHEY, CDR2 SMNVEV (reference sequence). Germline trimming cut 6 bases from V and 0 bases from J; bases unmatched to any gene: 17. CDR3 in amino acids: CASSPTPGQGPLMNTEAFF. Written as DNA, the CDR3 is TGTGCCAGCAGCCCTACGCCGGGACAGGGCCCTTTAATGAACACTGAAGCTTTCTTT.

CDR3 sequence (DNA): TGTGCCAGCAGCTTACAGGGGGCGGGCGAGCAGTACTTC. Encoded protein: CASSLQGAGEQYF. This chain links TRBV7-3 with TRBJ2-7, with 8 bases fitting TRBD1. V was pared by 2 bases and J by 6 bases, with 3 bases of the junction left unmatched. The CDR3 has 13 amino acids. Germline CDR1 SGHTA, CDR2 FQGTGA.

This clonotype qualifies as medium-sized. This chain links TRBV6-2 or TRBV6-3 with TRBJ2-7, with 8 bases matching TRBD1. Germline CDR1 reads MNHEY; CDR2 reads SVGEGT. This CDR3 has 16 residues. J lost 2 bases, V lost 3 bases, and 9 bases had no gene match. The CDR3 region is CASSYLIPGQAYEQYF. The CDR3 region has the DNA TGTGCCAGCAGTTATCTAATCCCGGGACAGGCCTACGAGCAGTACTTC.

Sample share makes this clonotype medium-sized (0.01 to 0.1%). The chain employs TRBV10-3 and TRBJ2-7; 8 nucleotides agree with TRBD2. Germline V gene lookup returns CDR1 ENHRY and CDR2 SYGVKD. The CDR3 is 13 residues long. The V segment lost 11 bases and the J segment 4 bases; nucleotides outside the gene matches: 10. The CDR3 coding sequence is TGTGCCCTTCAAAGGAGCGGGGGTTACGAGCAGTACTTC. Residues: CALQRSGGYEQYF.

The genes are TRBV30 and TRBJ1-3; maybe TRBD1 (6 bases). The CDR3 runs to 16 residues. The germline CDR1 and CDR2 sequences are GTSNPN and SVGIG (reference sequence). Deletions cut 0 bases from V and 6 bases from J, with 18 bases between. This CDR3 reads CAWSVWATGQENTIYF. For the CDR3, the DNA is TGTGCCTGGAGTGTATGGGCTACAGGGCAAGAAAACACCATATATTTT.

This clonotype has a handful of counts. This rearrangement joins TRBV20-1 to TRBJ2-2; D unclear. The germline V gene has CDR1 DFQATT and CDR2 SNEGSKA (reference sequence). The V end lost 1 base, the J end lost 1 base, and 1 base lay between the germline ends. CDR3 length equals 12 residues. In nucleotides, the CDR3 is TGCAGTGCTAGAGTGAACACCGGGGAGCTGTTTTTT. This sequence encodes CSARVNTGELFF.

By sample fraction, this clonotype is medium-sized. The CDR3 protein is CASSLGGLAGERDLQYF. CDR3 bases: TGTGCCAGCAGCTTGGGTGGACTAGCGGGAGAGAGAGACCTTCAGTACTTC. This chain links TRBV5-6 with TRBJ2-4, with 13 bases fitting TRBD2. V gave up 0 bases and J gave up 11 bases; unmatched junction bases: 11. The CDR3 spans 17 residues. Germline assignment: CDR1 SGHDT and CDR2 YYEEEE.

This clonotype is medium-sized by share. The chain uses TRBV6-6 and TRBJ2-7; D gene unclear. In germline, CDR1 is MNHNY, CDR2 SVGAGI (reference sequence). With 2 bases removed from V and 9 bases from J, the gap between germline ends came to 8 bases. This CDR3 spans 11 amino acids. The CDR3 loop is CASSYEKAQYF. CDR3 DNA: TGTGCCAGCAGTTACGAGAAAGCGCAGTACTTC.

By frequency in the sample, this clonotype is medium-sized (0.01 to 0.1%). CDR3 residues: CASSLVPSSDEKLFF. CDR3 coding DNA: TGTGCCAGCAGCTTGGTGCCATCGTCGGATGAAAAACTGTTTTTT. This chain joins TRBV5-5 and TRBJ1-4; D unclear. V was cut by 0 bases and J by 6 bases, with 12 bases left in between. The CDR3 covers 15 residues. CDR1 and CDR2 (germline): SGHKS, YYEKEE (reference sequence).

This clonotype is medium-sized. The chain carries TRBV7-2 and TRBJ2-3, with D unresolved. V lost 0 bases, J lost 0 bases, and 4 bases lay in between. CDR3 size: 14 residues. In germline, CDR1 is SGHTA, CDR2 FQGNSA. CDR3 in amino acids: CASSLAPSTDTQYF. The CDR3 DNA reads as TGTGCCAGCAGCTTAGCTCCTAGCACAGATACGCAGTATTTT.

This clonotype is deemed medium-sized (0.01 to 0.1%). The gene calls are TRBV19 and TRBJ2-7; D remains ambiguous. This CDR3 region has 13 residues. The V and J ends lost 3 bases and 4 bases respectively, with 10 bases between them. Germline V CDR1 and CDR2: LNHDA, SQIVND (reference sequence). In nucleotides, the CDR3 is TGTGCCAGTAGTATGGCCCCACCATACGAGCAGTACTTC. Translation gives CASSMAPPYEQYF.

By share of the sample, this clonotype is medium-sized. This chain links TRBV6-2 or TRBV6-3 with TRBJ2-1, with D unresolved. This CDR3 comprises 11 residues. Between the trimmed V and J ends, which lost 5 bases and 9 bases, there was a span of 8 bases. Germline CDR1 MNHEY, CDR2 SVGEGT. CDR3 sequence: CASSKNFEQFF. For the CDR3, the DNA is TGTGCCAGCAGTAAAAACTTTGAGCAGTTCTTC.

The CDR3 sequence is CAWSAGRTGAYEQYF. CDR3 nucleotides: TGTGCCTGGAGCGCGGGTAGAACAGGGGCCTACGAGCAGTACTTC. The J gene is TRBJ2-7, the V gene TRBV30; TRBD1 agrees at 7 bases. The V segment lost 3 bases and the J segment 2 bases; nucleotides outside the gene matches: 10. The CDR3 consists of 15 residues. Germline assignment: CDR1 GTSNPN and CDR2 SVGIG (reference sequence).

The V call is TRBV7-2, the J call TRBJ1-1, with 9 bases identical to TRBD1. Germline-derived CDR1 and CDR2 are SGHTA and FQGNSA. V shed 4 bases and J 1 base; nucleotides not matched to a gene: 7. This CDR3 region has 16 residues. DNA of the CDR3: TGTGCCAGCAGCTATCACAGGGGGCGGCCGAACACTGAAGCTTTCTTT. Translated, it gives CASSYHRGRPNTEAFF.